The 4 T cell receptor beta chains given below trace back to one sample, sequenced in a study of cytomegalovirus exposure and HLA in healthy donors. 13 Jbeta primers and 60 Vbeta primers were used for the PCR. Sequenced by immunoSEQ multiplex PCR; TCRdb stores in-frame clones only, minus some. The sample yields some 67,000 clones, 80% to 90% seen once. Specimen: PBMCs. All receptors derive from a woman aged 25 to 45 in good health and CMV-seropositive.

The chain employs TRBV28 and TRBJ1-5, with a weak D call TRBD1 (5 bases). The germline V gene encodes CDR1 MDHEN and CDR2 SYDVKM. This CDR3 comprises 16 residues. Deletions cut 5 bases from V and 5 bases from J, with 19 bases between. The CDR3: CASSPLRDSRHQPQHF. The CDR3 DNA reads as TGTGCCAGCAGTCCCCTTAGAGACAGCCGACATCAGCCCCAGCATTTT.

The chain couples TRBV7-9 to TRBJ2-7; 7 nucleotides line up with TRBD1. This CDR3 spans 15 amino acids. The J segment lost 6 bases and the V segment lost 5 bases, leaving 13 bases of the junction unmatched. Germline CDR1 and CDR2: SEHNR and FQNEAQ (reference sequence). The CDR3 reads CASSPRTGGLLEQYF. The CDR3 DNA sequence: TGTGCCAGCAGCCCGAGGACAGGAGGACTCCTCGAGCAGTACTTC. Looking up the rest from reference TRBV7-9 and TRBJ2-7 gives the full variable domain: DTGVSQNPRHKITKRGQNVTFRCDPISEHNRLYWYRQTLGQGPEFLTYFQNEAQLEKSRLLSDRFSAERPKGSFSTLEIQRTEQGDSAMYLCASSPRTGGLLEQYFGPGTRLTVT.

The V and J genes are TRBV5-5 and TRBJ2-3, with 10 positions matching TRBD2. CDR3 length: 16 residues. Germline CDR1 and CDR2: SGHKS and YYEKEE (reference sequence). V lost 3 bases, J lost 5 bases, and 9 bases stayed unmatched. The CDR3 here is CASSWSLAGVGDTQYF. Written as DNA, the CDR3 is TGTGCCAGCAGCTGGAGCCTAGCGGGAGTGGGAGATACGCAGTATTTT.

This clone occurred once. The J gene is TRBJ2-7, the V gene TRBV6-1, with D possibly being TRBD1 (5 bases). Germline lookup yields CDR1 MNHNS and CDR2 SASEGT. V was cut by 1 base and J by 7 bases, with 14 bases left in between. CDR3 length: 14 residues. The CDR3 DNA follows: TGTGCCAGCAGTGAAGTCCAGGGAAGGAATGAGCAGTACTTC. Its translation: CASSEVQGRNEQYF.